These 8 T cell receptor beta chains originate from one sample sequenced in a study of control samples from healthy donors and cancer patients (dated by TCRdb to 2020 to 2021). Libraries were built with the immunoSEQ multiplex PCR assay. The table was pulled from immuneACCESS by TCRdb, which kept in-frame rearrangements only. Such tables lose some clones; where checked, under half of the loss comes from unresolved V genes, and the rest has no known cause. The sample yields around 170,000 clones; around 94% were counted once. Approximately 1.5% of the sample goes to the ten largest clones. What was sequenced was blood. Every receptor here comes from a man aged 25 to 45 in good health.

This clone was detected only once. The J gene is TRBJ1-5, the V gene TRBV30; weak D call: TRBD1 (5 bases). In germline, CDR1 is GTSNPN, CDR2 SVGIG (reference sequence). This CDR3 spans 13 amino acids. The germline V and J ends were trimmed by 3 bases and 4 bases, with 10 bases remaining between them. The CDR3 is CAWRGRGNQPQHF. In DNA form, the CDR3 reads TGTGCCTGGAGGGGGCGTGGGAATCAGCCCCAGCATTTT.

The chain couples TRBV27 to TRBJ1-3; D ambiguous. The CDR3 has 14 residues. Trimming pared 10 bases from V and 4 bases from J, leaving 17 bases between. Germline-derived CDR1 and CDR2 are MNHEY and SMNVEV (reference sequence). The CDR3, as DNA: TGTGCCACCCGCCCCGCGGGCCAGGGAAACACCATATATTTT. It specifies CATRPAGQGNTIYF.

V and J are TRBV4-1 and TRBJ1-2; D gene uncertain. The CDR3 runs to 16 residues. Per the germline V gene, CDR1 is MGHRA and CDR2 is YSYEKL. Trimming left V 1 base short and J 3 bases short, with 15 bases between. The DNA of the CDR3 is TGCGCCAGCAGCCAAGTAAGAGGGCTTGGTGACTATGGCTACACCTTC. It specifies CASSQVRGLGDYGYTF.

V is TRBV19 and J is TRBJ1-1; weak D call: TRBD1 (5 bases). Germline V gene sequence: CDR1 LNHDA, CDR2 SQIVND (reference sequence). Between the trimmed V and J ends, which lost 2 bases and 3 bases, there was a span of 13 bases. The CDR3 covers 15 residues. CDR3 nucleotides: TGTGCCAGTAGTATAAGGGGACGGGTCGACACTGAAGCTTTCTTT. This sequence encodes CASSIRGRVDTEAFF.

The chain uses TRBV19 and TRBJ1-3; the D gene is possibly TRBD1 (5 bases). Trimming took 5 bases from V and 0 from J, leaving 14 bases between them. Germline V gives CDR1 LNHDA, CDR2 SQIVND (reference sequence). The CDR3 sequence is 16 residues long. CDR3 loop: CASSWGSSNSGNTIYF. The CDR3 bases are TGTGCCAGTAGTTGGGGCTCATCCAACTCTGGAAACACCATATATTTT.

This clone was counted a few times. The gene calls are TRBV25-1 and TRBJ1-2, with unresolved D. Germline lookup yields CDR1 MGHDK and CDR2 SYGVNS. V was cut by 4 bases and J by 6 bases, with 18 bases left in between. The length of the CDR3 is 15 residues. This CDR3 reads CASSGAKITGDGYTF. CDR3 nucleotides: TGTGCCAGCAGTGGGGCTAAGATCACTGGGGATGGCTACACCTTC.

The V gene is TRBV5-6, the J gene TRBJ1-5; weak D call: TRBD1 (5 bases). The CDR3 is 15 amino acids. V was cut by 4 bases and J by 3 bases, with 14 bases left in between. Germline CDR1 reads SGHDT; CDR2 reads YYEEEE. Here the CDR3 DNA reads TGTGCCAGCAGCCGTCGGGGAGGGGACAATCAGCCCCAGCATTTT. Its protein is CASSRRGGDNQPQHF.

The chain uses TRBV5-1 and TRBJ1-1; D ambiguous. This CDR3 contains 13 residues. Trimming pared 0 bases from V and 2 bases from J, leaving 5 bases between. The germline gives CDR1 SGHRS, CDR2 YFSETQ. CDR3 coding DNA: TGCGCCAGCAGCTTGGACATAAACACTGAAGCTTTCTTT. This encodes CASSLDINTEAFF.